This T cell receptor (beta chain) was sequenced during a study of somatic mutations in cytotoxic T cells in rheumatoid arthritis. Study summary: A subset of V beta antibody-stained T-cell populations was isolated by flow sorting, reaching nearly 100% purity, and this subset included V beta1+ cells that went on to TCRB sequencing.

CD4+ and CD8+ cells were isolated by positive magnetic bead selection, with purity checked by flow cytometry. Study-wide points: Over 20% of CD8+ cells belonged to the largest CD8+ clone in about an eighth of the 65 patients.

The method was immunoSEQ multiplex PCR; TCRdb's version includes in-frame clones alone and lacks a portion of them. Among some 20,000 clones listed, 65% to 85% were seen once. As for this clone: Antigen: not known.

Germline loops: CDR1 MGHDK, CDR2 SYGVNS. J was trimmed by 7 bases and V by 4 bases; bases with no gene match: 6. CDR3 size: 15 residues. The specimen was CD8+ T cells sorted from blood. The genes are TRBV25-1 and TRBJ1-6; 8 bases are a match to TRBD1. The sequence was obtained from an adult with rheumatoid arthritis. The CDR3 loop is CASSGYRDRNSPLHF. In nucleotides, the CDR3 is TGTGCCAGCAGTGGATACCGGGACAGGAATTCACCCCTCCACTTT.